The present T cell receptor (beta chain) was sequenced within a study of shared clonotypes between healthy human individuals. Study outcomes and limitations: In general, naive subsets displayed greater estimated richness than memory subsets did. Since donors were few, the genetic and exposure-history diversity represented was limited.

Notes on this clone: Its antigen remains unknown.

Using immunoSEQ multiplex PCR, the repertoire was profiled, and TCRdb retains in-frame clones only, with some absent. The data contain some 2.1 million clones, over 85% of them singletons. Naive-designated CD8 cells lacked CD45RO, were positively enriched for CCR7, and omitted terminally differentiated effector memory CD45RA+ cells. The CDR3 sequence is 15 residues long. CDR1 is MGHRA and CDR2 is YSYEKL in the germline V gene. V gave up 1 base and J gave up 5 bases, with 14 bases separating them. The V gene is TRBV4-1, the J gene TRBJ1-2; TRBD1 might be the D (6 bases). The clonotype was recovered from a young man in good health. Some clones in this sample may be carry-over from other donors' samples. The sequencing input was naive CD8+ T cells from PBMCs. CDR3 in DNA: TGCGCCAGCAGCCAAGCACAGGGCGTTGGGTATGGCTACACCTTC. This codes for CASSQAQGVGYGYTF.